This T cell receptor beta chain stems from a study of blood T cell repertoires in COVID-19. Clones were read by immunoSEQ multiplex PCR, and TCRdb kept only the in-frame ones, dropping some. The sample contains fewer than 400,000 clones, roughly 89% of which appear only once. Germline V CDR1 and CDR2: KGHSH, LQKENI. Trimming at V came to 5 bases and at J to 1 base, leaving 6 bases not matched to a gene. The CDR3 has 16 amino acids. This sequence was found in a man in his 60s who had recovered from COVID-19. V is TRBV18 and J is TRBJ2-3; 10 nucleotides align to TRBD2. Material for sequencing was PBMCs or T cells enriched from blood (not recorded which). As DNA, the CDR3 is TGTGCCAGCTCATCCCTTGGGACTAGCGGCACAGATACGCAGTATTTT. Residues: CASSSLGTSGTDTQYF.